This TCR beta chain was observed in a study of stem cell transplantation in POMP-related autoinflammatory disease. Assay: immunoSEQ multiplex PCR; the TCRdb copy retains only in-frame clones and omits some. This table holds 7,000 to 9,000 clones, approximately 93% found once. Regarding the study as a whole: In PRAID patients, the number of distinct TRB V-J gene pairings was restricted. Across all analyzed T-cell subsets, patients with PRAID tended toward reduced diversity and increased clonality.

Trimming removed 3 bases at V and 7 bases at J, with 13 bases between. CDR3 length equals 13 residues. Germline V gives CDR1 SGDLS, CDR2 YYNGEE. Concerning this clone itself: The antigen remains unidentified.

This TCR was recovered from a human donor with POMP-related autoinflammation and immune dysregulation (PRAID). The rearrangement joins TRBV9 to TRBJ1-1, with a weak D call TRBD1 (5 bases). The sample here was CD8+ T cells from PBMCs, taken before stem cell transplantation. The DNA for the CDR3 is TGTGCCAGCAGCGATGAGACAGTATTTGAAGCTTTCTTT. Translation: CASSDETVFEAFF.